This T cell receptor (beta chain) was found in a study of T cells in Graves' hyperthyroidism and ophthalmopathy. Study-level points and caveats: Within blood appeared most thyroid clonotypes that had expanded above 0.001. In the analysis, a 13 V-J model separated ophthalmopathy from stable hyperthyroidism.

Exclusion of patients followed from uncontrolled infection, other autoimmune disease, pregnancy or lactation. Authors of the study amplified TCR beta CDR3 regions from RNA transcripts. In the first-round RT-PCR of the TCR CDR3, the HTBI primer set was used. One entry per CDR3 protein, called by TCRdb with MiXCR from the multiplex PCR reads. This table holds about 540,000 distinct CDR3 sequences, just over 45% found once. The CDR3 consists of 17 residues. Germline V lookup: CDR1 MGHRA, CDR2 YSYEKL. The V end lost 3 bases, the J end lost 2 bases, and 20 bases lay between the germline ends. There are many counts of this clonotype. Its antigen is still unknown.

Sample: peripheral blood or thyroid tissue (not recorded which). The chain joins TRBV4-1 to TRBJ2-7, with D possibly being TRBD1 or TRBD2 (5 bases each). The source is a woman aged 18-29 years with Graves' hyperthyroidism. The CDR3 DNA reads as TGCGCCAGCAGCCACGACCCCTGGGAAGGGGACGCCTACGAGCAGTACTTC. Its protein is CASSHDPWEGDAYEQYF.